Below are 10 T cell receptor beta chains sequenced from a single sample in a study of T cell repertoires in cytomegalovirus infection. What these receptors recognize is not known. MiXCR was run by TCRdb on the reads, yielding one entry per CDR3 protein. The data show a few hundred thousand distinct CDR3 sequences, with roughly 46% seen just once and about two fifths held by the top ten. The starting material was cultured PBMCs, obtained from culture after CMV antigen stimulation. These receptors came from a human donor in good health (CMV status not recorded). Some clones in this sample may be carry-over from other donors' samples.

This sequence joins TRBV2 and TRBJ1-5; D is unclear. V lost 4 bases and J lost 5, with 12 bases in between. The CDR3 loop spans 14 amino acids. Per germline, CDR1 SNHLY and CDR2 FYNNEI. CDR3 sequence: CASSGTAWDQPQHF. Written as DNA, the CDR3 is TGTGCCAGCAGTGGTACCGCCTGGGATCAGCCCCAGCATTTT.

This CDR3 reads CASSLVGDRGLDEQFF. The CDR3 DNA sequence: TGTGCCAGCAGCTTAGTGGGGGACAGGGGACTGGATGAGCAGTTCTTC. The chain links TRBV7-8 to TRBJ2-1; TRBD1 agrees at 10 bases. V was pared by 1 base and J by 8 bases, with 8 bases of the junction left unmatched. Germline V gene lookup returns CDR1 SGHVS and CDR2 FQNEAQ. The CDR3 covers 16 residues. The variable domain in full, with the rest retrieved from reference TRBV7-8 and TRBJ2-1, is GAGVSQSPRYKVAKRGQDVALRCDPISGHVSLFWYQQALGQGPEFLTYFQNEAQLDKSGLPSDRFFAERPEGSVSTLKIQRTQQEDSAVYLCASSLVGDRGLDEQFFGPGTRLTVL.

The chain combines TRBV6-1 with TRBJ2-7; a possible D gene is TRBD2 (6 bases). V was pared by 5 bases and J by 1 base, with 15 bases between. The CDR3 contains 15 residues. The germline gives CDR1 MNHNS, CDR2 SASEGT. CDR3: CASSSSGAGSYEQYF. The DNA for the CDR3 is TGTGCCAGCAGTTCCTCCGGGGCGGGATCCTACGAGCAGTACTTC.

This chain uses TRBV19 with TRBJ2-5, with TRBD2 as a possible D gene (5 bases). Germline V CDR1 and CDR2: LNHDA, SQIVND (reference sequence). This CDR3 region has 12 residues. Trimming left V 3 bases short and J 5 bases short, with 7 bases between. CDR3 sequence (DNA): TGTGCCAGTAGTATGGGCGGGGAGACCCAGTACTTC. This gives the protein CASSMGGETQYF.

CDR3 loop: CASCRTSGSSYEQFF. CDR3 in DNA: TGTGCCAGCTGCCGGACTAGCGGGAGTAGCTATGAGCAGTTCTTC. The chain has TRBV12-3 or TRBV12-4 and TRBJ2-1; 13 nucleotides agree with TRBD2. CDR3 length: 15 residues. J was trimmed by 8 bases and V by 8 bases; bases with no gene match: 9.

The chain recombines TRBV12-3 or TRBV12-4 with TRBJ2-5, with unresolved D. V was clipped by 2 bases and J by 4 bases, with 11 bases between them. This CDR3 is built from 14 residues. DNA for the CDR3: TGTGCCAGCAGTTTAAGTATCGCCCCAGAGACCCAGTACTTC. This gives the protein CASSLSIAPETQYF.

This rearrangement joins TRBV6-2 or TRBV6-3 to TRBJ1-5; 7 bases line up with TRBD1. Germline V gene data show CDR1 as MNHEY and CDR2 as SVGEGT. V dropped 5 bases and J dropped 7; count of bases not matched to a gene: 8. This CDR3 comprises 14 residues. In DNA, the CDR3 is TGTGCCAGCAGTGAGTCGACAGGGTGGCAGCCCCAGCATTTT. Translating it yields CASSESTGWQPQHF.

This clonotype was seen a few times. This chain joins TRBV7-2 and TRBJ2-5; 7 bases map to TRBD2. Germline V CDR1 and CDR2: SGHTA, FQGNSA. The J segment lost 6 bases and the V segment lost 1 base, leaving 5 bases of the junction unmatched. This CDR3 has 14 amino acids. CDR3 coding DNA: TGTGCCAGCAGCTTAGGGACGGGGGGAAAGACCCAGTACTTC. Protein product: CASSLGTGGKTQYF.

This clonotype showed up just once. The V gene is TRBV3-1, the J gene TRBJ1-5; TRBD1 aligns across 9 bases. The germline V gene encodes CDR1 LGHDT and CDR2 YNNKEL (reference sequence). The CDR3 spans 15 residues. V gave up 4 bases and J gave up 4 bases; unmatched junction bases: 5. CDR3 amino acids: CASSPRTGANQPQHF. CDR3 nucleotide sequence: TGTGCCAGCAGCCCACGGACAGGGGCGAATCAGCCCCAGCATTTT.

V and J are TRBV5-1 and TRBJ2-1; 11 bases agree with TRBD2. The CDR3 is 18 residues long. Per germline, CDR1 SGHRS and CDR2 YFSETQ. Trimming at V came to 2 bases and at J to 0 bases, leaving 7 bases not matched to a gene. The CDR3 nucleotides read TGCGCCAGCAGCTTCCTACTAGCGGGGGTAAGCTCCTACAATGAGCAGTTCTTC. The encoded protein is CASSFLLAGVSSYNEQFF.